The 28 T cell receptor beta chains listed next were all sequenced from one sample in a study of cytomegalovirus exposure and HLA in healthy donors. This PCR relied on a set of 60 Vbeta primers and 13 Jbeta primers. The protocol was immunoSEQ multiplex PCR, while the TCRdb copy is restricted to in-frame clones and leaves out a portion. The table shows some 130,000 clones, with approximately 84% occurring only once. Sample: PBMCs. All receptors come from a woman in her forties in good health and CMV-seronegative.

The chain uses TRBV7-2 and TRBJ2-5; D is possibly TRBD2 (6 bases). The DNA matches TRBJ2-7 better at its end, which makes the J call doubtful. Germline V gene sequence: CDR1 SGHTA, CDR2 FQGNSA. This CDR3 region has 14 residues. CDR3 loop: CASIPGSGSYEQYF. The CDR3 nucleotides read TGTGCCAGCATCCCGGGGAGCGGGTCCTACGAGCAGTACTTC.

This chain uses TRBV18 with TRBJ2-5; D remains unclear. This CDR3 region has 15 residues. Looked up from germline, CDR1 is KGHSH and CDR2 is LQKENI. V was clipped by 2 bases and J by 1 base, with 11 bases between them. The CDR3 nucleotides read TGTGCCAGCTCACCATCGTTGAGCCCCCAAGAGACCCAGTACTTC. Its translation: CASSPSLSPQETQYF. The full variable domain, rest sourced from reference TRBV18 and TRBJ2-5, is NAGVMQNPRHLVRRRGQEARLRCSPMKGHSHVYWYRQLPEEGLKFMVYLQKENIIDESGMPKERFSAEFPKEGPSILRIQQVVRGDSAAYFCASSPSLSPQETQYFGPGTRLLVL.

This rearrangement joins TRBV28 to TRBJ2-1; 7 bases match TRBD1. Germline CDR1 MDHEN, CDR2 SYDVKM. The V and J ends lost 3 bases and 9 bases, in that order; junction bases with no gene match: 11. The CDR3 consists of 15 residues. This CDR3 reads CASSFPWGTDPEQFF. The CDR3 DNA reads TGTGCCAGCAGTTTCCCATGGGGGACAGACCCTGAGCAGTTCTTC.

There are a few counts of this clone. The chain is built from TRBV10-3 and TRBJ1-2; maybe TRBD1 (6 bases). The CDR3 extends over 14 amino acids. Germline V gives CDR1 ENHRY, CDR2 SYGVKD. V shed 3 bases and J shed 6 bases, with 14 bases lying between them. The CDR3 loop reads CAISEGRGRDGYTF. For the CDR3, the DNA is TGTGCCATCAGTGAAGGGCGGGGGCGCGATGGCTACACCTTC.

The chain links TRBV28 to TRBJ2-3; 9 bases agree with TRBD2. The CDR3 is made up of 14 amino acids. Germline values: CDR1 MDHEN, CDR2 SYDVKM. The trim removed 3 bases at V and 6 bases at J, leaving 4 bases unmatched. Here the CDR3 reads CASSFSGSGDTQYF. CDR3 nucleotides: TGTGCCAGCAGTTTTAGCGGGAGTGGCGATACGCAGTATTTT.

This chain links TRBV19 with TRBJ2-5, with TRBD2 matching 13 bases. V lost 3 bases and J lost 5; bases outside the gene matches: 6. The germline CDR1 and CDR2 sequences are LNHDA and SQIVND (reference sequence). This CDR3 is built from 16 residues. The CDR3 nucleotides read TGTGCCAGTAGTATTGGGCGGACTAGCGGGAGCGAGACCCAGTACTTC. This encodes CASSIGRTSGSETQYF.

The chain uses TRBV9 and TRBJ2-5; 11 bases align to TRBD2. In germline, CDR1 is SGDLS, CDR2 YYNGEE. This CDR3 has 16 amino acids. V lost 7 bases, J lost 5 bases, and 13 bases stayed unmatched. In DNA, the CDR3 is TGTGCCAGCGGTAGCGGGGGGGCCGGTGTGACTGAGACCCAGTACTTC. It encodes CASGSGGAGVTETQYF.

The CDR3 spells CASSLAGGPGGELFF. CDR3 in DNA: TGTGCCAGCAGTCTAGCGGGAGGGCCGGGCGGGGAGCTGTTTTTT. This rearrangement joins TRBV7-3 to TRBJ2-2; 12 bases are a match to TRBD2. V trimming: 6 bases; J trimming: 7 bases; junction bases outside the gene matches: 6. There are 15 residues in the CDR3. Germline CDR1 and CDR2: SGHTA and FQGTGA. The entire variable domain, with the rest obtained from reference TRBV7-3 and TRBJ2-2, is as follows: GAGVSQTPSNKVTEKGKYVELRCDPISGHTALYWYRQSLGQGPEFLIYFQGTGAADDSGLPNDRFFAVRPEGSVSTLKIQRTERGDSAVYLCASSLAGGPGGELFFGEGSRLTVL.

The chain combines TRBV28 with TRBJ1-4; 10 nucleotides line up with TRBD1. The CDR3 contains 14 residues. The germline V gene encodes CDR1 MDHEN and CDR2 SYDVKM. V dropped 9 bases and J dropped 7; count of bases not matched to a gene: 8. The CDR3 sequence: CASKGGQGSEKLFF. The DNA for the CDR3 is TGTGCCAGTAAGGGGGGACAGGGGAGTGAAAAACTGTTTTTT.

This chain uses TRBV28 with TRBJ2-5; D remains ambiguous. The CDR3 covers 12 residues. Per the germline V gene, CDR1 is MDHEN and CDR2 is SYDVKM. Trimming removed 4 bases at V and 2 bases at J, with 5 bases between. CDR3 loop: CASSSVQETQYF. CDR3 coding DNA: TGTGCCAGCAGTTCGGTTCAAGAGACCCAGTACTTC.

The chain is built from TRBV27 and TRBJ1-6, with D tentatively TRBD1 (6 bases). Germline V gene lookup returns CDR1 MNHEY and CDR2 SMNVEV (reference sequence). This CDR3 comprises 16 residues. V gave up 4 bases and J gave up 4 bases, with 14 bases separating them. The CDR3 DNA follows: TGTGCCAGCAGTTCCCGGACAGTTAGATATAATTCACCCCTCCACTTT. Its translation: CASSSRTVRYNSPLHF.

The genes are TRBV27 and TRBJ2-2; 7 bases match TRBD1. Germline lookup yields CDR1 MNHEY and CDR2 SMNVEV (reference sequence). This CDR3 region has 13 residues. V was pared by 6 bases and J by 5 bases, with 3 bases of the junction left unmatched. The CDR3 reads CASRRQGTGELFF. As DNA, the CDR3 is TGTGCCAGCAGGCGACAGGGAACCGGGGAGCTGTTTTTT.

The chain employs TRBV7-9 and TRBJ2-1, with TRBD2 matching over 14 bases. CDR1 is SEHNR and CDR2 is FQNEAQ in the germline V gene (reference sequence). The CDR3 spans 16 residues. V dropped 5 bases and J dropped 7; count of bases not matched to a gene: 7. The CDR3: CASSTWGLAGVNEQFF. In DNA form, the CDR3 reads TGTGCCAGCAGCACCTGGGGACTAGCGGGGGTGAATGAGCAGTTCTTC.

This clone has just one count. V and J are TRBV5-6 and TRBJ1-4; D call uncertain. CDR1 SGHDT and CDR2 YYEEEE come from the germline V gene. Trimming took off 2 bases at V and 1 base at J, with 15 bases between the two ends. CDR3 length equals 17 residues. The DNA for the CDR3 is TGTGCCAGCAGCTTCCGTATCGAGGGATTAACTAATGAAAAACTGTTTTTT. As protein: CASSFRIEGLTNEKLFF.

The genes are TRBV12-5 and TRBJ1-2, with 7 nucleotides matching TRBD1. V was clipped by 1 base and J by 4 bases; unmatched bases: 0. The CDR3 covers 13 residues. Per germline, CDR1 LGHNT and CDR2 FRNRAP. The CDR3 spells CASGLDRGYGYTF. CDR3 in DNA: TGTGCTAGTGGTTTGGACAGGGGCTATGGCTACACCTTC.

The genes are TRBV2 and TRBJ2-1; 10 positions match TRBD1. This CDR3 has 15 residues. V was clipped by 1 base and J by 5 bases; unmatched bases: 2. Germline V gives CDR1 SNHLY, CDR2 FYNNEI. The CDR3 DNA is TGTGCCAGCAGTGAAGAGGGGACAGGGGACAATGAGCAGTTCTTC. Its protein is CASSEEGTGDNEQFF.

This chain's CDR3 is CASSQVGQGAGNTIYF. CDR3 in DNA: TGTGCCAGCAGCCAAGTGGGACAGGGGGCCGGAAACACCATATATTTT. This chain connects TRBV14 to TRBJ1-3; 12 nucleotides line up with TRBD1. This CDR3 is 16 amino acids long. J was trimmed by 4 bases and V by 1 base; bases with no gene match: 2. Germline V CDR1 and CDR2: SGHDN, FVKESK.

This chain connects TRBV30 to TRBJ2-7, with 8 bases fitting TRBD1. CDR1 is GTSNPN and CDR2 is SVGIG in the germline V gene (reference sequence). The CDR3 extends over 14 amino acids. Unmatched junction bases numbered 12, after V lost 6 bases and J lost 5 bases. The CDR3 nucleotides are TGTGCCTGCTATCGGGGCAGGGGGCCCCACGAGCAGTACTTC. Its protein is CACYRGRGPHEQYF.

The V call is TRBV2, the J call TRBJ2-1, with 7 bases fitting TRBD1. Germline V gene lookup returns CDR1 SNHLY and CDR2 FYNNEI. J gave up 4 bases and V 11 bases, and 8 bases lay outside the gene matches. The CDR3 sequence is 13 residues long. As DNA, the CDR3 is TGTGCCCTCACAGGGGAAGGATACAATGAGCAGTTCTTC. Its translation is CALTGEGYNEQFF.

The chain carries TRBV28 and TRBJ1-2; a possible D gene is TRBD1 (6 bases). The germline gives CDR1 MDHEN, CDR2 SYDVKM. The ends were cut back, 4 bases at V and 5 bases at J, with 23 bases in the middle. This CDR3 spans 17 amino acids. The CDR3 coding sequence is TGTGCCAGCAGTTCCTCCCCGGGGGGCAGGGGTCCTTATGGCTACACCTTC. It translates to CASSSSPGGRGPYGYTF.

The chain carries TRBV5-4 and TRBJ2-3; 13 bases match TRBD2. The ends lost 1 base at V and 1 base at J; junction bases unmatched: 6. The CDR3 contains 18 residues. Germline V gene data show CDR1 as SGHNT and CDR2 as YYREEE (reference sequence). The CDR3 reads CASSLSGTSGVGTDTQYF. Here the CDR3 DNA reads TGTGCCAGCAGCTTGTCAGGGACTAGCGGGGTTGGCACAGATACGCAGTATTTT. The full variable domain, in which reference TRBV5-4 and TRBJ2-3 provide the parts outside the CDR3, is ETGVTQSPTHLIKTRGQQVTLRCSSQSGHNTVSWYQQALGQGPQFIFQYYREEENGRGNFPPRFSGLQFPNYSSELNVNALELDDSALYLCASSLSGTSGVGTDTQYFGPGTRLTVL.

This clone was seen only a few times. The rearrangement uses TRBV10-3 and TRBJ2-5, with D unresolved. The V and J ends lost 7 bases and 5 bases respectively, with 14 bases between them. Germline V lookup: CDR1 ENHRY, CDR2 SYGVKD. The CDR3 consists of 13 residues. In DNA form, the CDR3 reads TGTGCCATCAAAGGCCCCGAACAGGAGACCCAGTACTTC. Encoded protein: CAIKGPEQETQYF.

The chain uses TRBV19 and TRBJ2-2; D is perhaps TRBD2 (6 bases). CDR3 length: 16 residues. Per the germline V gene, CDR1 is LNHDA and CDR2 is SQIVND (reference sequence). V shed 7 bases and J shed 1 base, with 16 bases lying between them. The CDR3 protein is CASIRLGAGNTGELFF. The CDR3 DNA follows: TGTGCCAGTATAAGGTTAGGAGCGGGGAACACCGGGGAGCTGTTTTTT.

This clone came up a few times. The chain has TRBV30 and TRBJ2-1; the match to TRBD1 covers 7 bases. J lost 8 bases, V lost 3 bases, and 7 bases had no gene match. Germline V gene data show CDR1 as GTSNPN and CDR2 as SVGIG (reference sequence). CDR3 size: 13 residues. CDR3 coding DNA: TGTGCCTGGAGCCGACAGGGCGGCGATGAGCAGTTCTTC. Its protein product is CAWSRQGGDEQFF.

V gene TRBV2 combines with J gene TRBJ1-5; 11 nucleotides match TRBD1. Germline CDR1 is SNHLY and CDR2 is FYNNEI. V lost 7 bases, J lost 6 bases, and 8 bases stayed unmatched. The CDR3 runs to 15 residues. CDR3 DNA sequence: TGTGCCAGCACCCTACTCGGGACAGGGGGTCAGCCCCAGCATTTT. It codes for CASTLLGTGGQPQHF.

This sequence joins TRBV27 and TRBJ2-1; 9 nucleotides line up with TRBD1. J gave up 4 bases and V 4 bases, and 11 bases lay outside the gene matches. The germline CDR1 and CDR2 sequences are MNHEY and SMNVEV (reference sequence). The CDR3 has 17 residues. The CDR3 is CASSSATQGAFYNEQFF. Here the CDR3 DNA reads TGTGCCAGCAGTTCTGCTACACAGGGGGCTTTTTACAATGAGCAGTTCTTC.

The rearrangement uses TRBV27 and TRBJ1-2, with D possibly being TRBD1 (6 bases). The CDR3 extends over 14 amino acids. The V and J ends lost 7 bases and 3 bases respectively, with 15 bases between them. CDR1 MNHEY and CDR2 SMNVEV come from the germline V gene (reference sequence). The CDR3 region has the DNA TGTGCCAGCATCATAAGGGACAAGTACTATGGCTACACCTTC. This translates into CASIIRDKYYGYTF.

The CDR3 region is CASSLKERSGNEQFF. As DNA, the CDR3 is TGTGCCAGCAGCTTAAAGGAACGGTCAGGCAATGAGCAGTTCTTC. The chain has TRBV11-2 and TRBJ2-1, with no clear D. The V gene's germline CDR1 is SGHAT and CDR2 FQNNGV. The CDR3 totals 15 residues. V dropped 2 bases and J dropped 6 bases, with 14 bases sitting between them.